What follows is one T cell receptor beta chain and its context. This record comes from a study of blood T cell repertoires in COVID-19. Participant age was roughly 18 to 100 years, and participants resided in roughly 25 US areas. Participants were placed into cohorts based on the clinical history they reported. Authors' processing steps: The assay estimated nucleated cells by amplifying reference gene primers. Some clones are missing from TCRdb's copy, which holds only in-frame ones; the method was immunoSEQ multiplex PCR. Clonal size and the V and J genes are those of that table, whereas D and trimming came from the DNA. The sample includes approximately 220,000 clones, about 90% of them seen just once. The junction had 13 bases not matched to a gene; V was cut back by 7 bases and J by 1 base. The CDR3 runs to 16 residues. Germline lookup yields CDR1 GTSNPN and CDR2 SVGIG (reference sequence).

Material for sequencing was PBMCs or T cells enriched from blood (not recorded which). J is TRBJ1-2 and V is TRBV30, with 9 nucleotides matching TRBD1. The TCR was taken from a woman aged 30 to 39 with acute COVID-19. In DNA, the CDR3 is TGTGCCTCACGGCCTGACAGGGGGTACCATAACTATGGCTACACCTTC. It codes for CASRPDRGYHNYGYTF.